These T cell receptor beta chains were read from a single sample in a study of beta chain features in type 1 diabetes. Here immunoSEQ multiplex PCR was the method, and the copy in TCRdb shows in-frame clones only, minus some. The table shows 400,000 to 600,000 clones, with 30% occurring only once. Material for sequencing was naive CD4+ T cells from blood. The receptors derive from a man aged 18 to 30 in good health. CDR3s include the opening cysteine and the closing phenylalanine or tryptophan. The D gene is left open where the match is weak. Clone size appears in some rows only: once, few, many, or a class for an expanded clone.

CDR3	DNA	D	V	J	size
CASRWTGGTDTQYF	TGTGCCAGCAGATGGACGGGAGGCACAGATACGCAGTATTTT	-	TRBV7-2	TRBJ2-3	few
CASSSGPVETQYF	TGTGCCAGCAGCTCTGGACCGGTGGAGACCCAGTACTTC	-	TRBV5-5	TRBJ2-5	few
CASSTGQGLVRSYEQYF	TGTGCCAGCAGCACGGGACAGGGACTGGTGCGGTCCTACGAGCAGTACTTC	TRBD1	TRBV5-6	TRBJ2-7	-
CASSLGASNQPQHF	TGTGCCAGCAGCTTAGGGGCTAGCAATCAGCCCCAGCATTTT	-	TRBV7-2	TRBJ1-5	few
CASSVSGDLNEQFF	TGTGCCAGCAGCGTATCAGGGGACCTCAATGAGCAGTTCTTC	-	TRBV9	TRBJ2-1	few
CASSPGLAGGEQFF	TGCGCCAGCAGCCCCGGACTAGCGGGAGGCGAGCAGTTCTTC	TRBD2	TRBV5-1	TRBJ2-1	few
CATSRDLLTANTEAFF	TGTGCCACCAGCAGAGACCTACTCACAGCGAACACTGAAGCTTTCTTT	-	TRBV15	TRBJ1-1	-
CASSVGLAGGPHEQFF	TGTGCCAGTAGTGTTGGACTAGCGGGAGGGCCTCATGAGCAGTTCTTC	TRBD2	TRBV19	TRBJ2-1	few
CASRPDRAMNTEAFF	TGTGCCAGTAGACCCGACAGGGCTATGAACACTGAAGCTTTCTTT	TRBD1	TRBV19	TRBJ1-1	-
CASSLSTVGETQYF	TGTGCCAGCAGCTTGTCCACGGTAGGGGAGACCCAGTACTTC	-	TRBV7-9	TRBJ2-5	-
CSASSGFQYF	TGCAGCGCCTCTAGCGGATTTCAGTACTTC	TRBD2	TRBV20-1	TRBJ2-4	few
CASSSAGYYNEQFF	TGCGCCAGCAGTTCGGCGGGATATTACAATGAGCAGTTCTTC	-	TRBV5-1	TRBJ2-1	-
CASSLTGNTEAFF	TGCGCCAGCAGCTTGACAGGGAACACTGAAGCTTTCTTT	-	TRBV5-1	TRBJ1-1	few
CSDIQGSEQFF	TGCAGCGACATACAGGGCAGTGAGCAGTTCTTC	-	TRBV29-1	TRBJ2-1	few
CAWSVLPGGSYNEQFF	TGTGCCTGGAGTGTACTCCCAGGGGGCTCCTACAATGAGCAGTTCTTC	TRBD1	TRBV30	TRBJ2-1	few
CASSEWPAKNIQYF	TGTGCCAGCAGTGAATGGCCAGCTAAAAACATTCAGTACTTC	-	TRBV2	TRBJ2-4	few
CSAAYTFEADTQYF	TGCAGCGCCGCCTACACGTTCGAGGCAGATACGCAGTATTTT	-	TRBV29-1	TRBJ2-3	-
CASTQAADTQYF	TGTGCCAGCACCCAAGCCGCAGATACGCAGTATTTT	-	TRBV7-2	TRBJ2-3	few
CAWTPISFSGNTIYF	TGTGCCTGGACCCCGATCTCCTTCTCTGGAAACACCATATATTTT	-	TRBV30	TRBJ1-3	once
CASSLEYRVTGANVLTF	TGTGCCAGCAGCTTGGAATACAGGGTAACCGGGGCCAACGTCCTGACTTTC	-	TRBV5-8	TRBJ2-6	-
CSVPASVDKNIQYF	TGCAGCGTTCCCGCGAGTGTCGACAAAAACATTCAGTACTTC	-	TRBV29-1	TRBJ2-4	-
CASSQGGTLAKNIQYF	TGTGCCAGCAGTCAAGGGGGCACGCTAGCCAAAAACATTCAGTACTTC	TRBD1	TRBV28	TRBJ2-4	-
CASRSTSAVGQFF	TGTGCCAGCCGCTCAACTTCCGCGGTCGGGCAGTTCTTC	-	TRBV6-6	TRBJ2-1	-
CASSSHRDGSYEQYF	TGCGCCAGCAGCTCCCACCGGGACGGTTCCTACGAGCAGTACTTC	-	TRBV5-1	TRBJ2-7	-
CASSPGSGRNTGELFF	TGCGCCAGCAGCCCAGGTAGCGGGAGGAACACCGGGGAGCTGTTTTTT	TRBD2	TRBV4-1	TRBJ2-2	-
CAISEGQGAEDTQYF	TGTGCCATCAGTGAGGGACAGGGGGCGGAAGATACGCAGTATTTT	TRBD1	TRBV10-3	TRBJ2-3	few
CASSSSGGLSLTDTQYF	TGTGCCAGCAGCTCGTCCGGGGGGTTAAGTCTCACAGATACGCAGTATTTT	TRBD2	TRBV7-3	TRBJ2-3	-
CAWSAWGQPQHF	TGTGCCTGGAGCGCCTGGGGGCAGCCCCAGCATTTT	-	TRBV30	TRBJ1-5	few
CASSLGLAERSSYNEQFF	TGTGCCAGTAGTCTAGGACTAGCGGAACGAAGCTCCTACAATGAGCAGTTCTTC	TRBD2	TRBV19	TRBJ2-1	few
CASSPAPGGLNEQFF	TGTGCCAGCAGCCCCGCCCCGGGGGGCCTTAATGAGCAGTTCTTC	-	TRBV5-4	TRBJ2-1	-
CASSYRGDDEQFF	TGTGCCAGCAGTTATCGGGGAGATGATGAGCAGTTCTTC	-	TRBV6-5	TRBJ2-1	-
CASSQDGLAGAGLETQYF	TGTGCCAGCAGCCAAGATGGACTAGCGGGGGCCGGGCTAGAGACCCAGTACTTC	TRBD2	TRBV4-2	TRBJ2-5	-
CASSESWPDYEQYF	TGTGCCAGCAGTGAATCCTGGCCTGACTACGAGCAGTACTTC	-	TRBV25-1	TRBJ2-7	few
CAWGYHRGMATEAFF	TGTGCCTGGGGCTACCACAGGGGGATGGCCACTGAAGCTTTCTTT	TRBD1	TRBV30	TRBJ1-1	few
CASSPIVGGYQETQYF	TGTGCCAGCAGCCCCATTGTGGGAGGGTATCAAGAGACCCAGTACTTC	TRBD2	TRBV9	TRBJ2-5	-
CASSPPGLAGGEFF	TGTGCCAGCTCACCACCTGGACTAGCGGGAGGGGAGTTCTTC	TRBD2	TRBV18	TRBJ2-1	-
CAWSVIGSGNTIYF	TGTGCCTGGAGTGTAATAGGCTCTGGAAACACCATATATTTT	-	TRBV30	TRBJ1-3	few
CASSQDSVNYGYTF	TGCGCCAGCAGCCAAGATTCCGTCAACTATGGCTACACCTTC	-	TRBV4-1	TRBJ1-2	-
CSVEGGPNYGYTF	TGCAGCGTTGAAGGGGGCCCGAACTATGGCTACACCTTC	-	TRBV29-1	TRBJ1-2	-
CAWSVKGGTDTQYF	TGTGCCTGGAGTGTAAAGGGGGGAACAGATACGCAGTATTTT	-	TRBV30	TRBJ2-3	-
CASSLVQGSGELFF	TGCGCCAGCAGCTTGGTCCAGGGCTCCGGGGAGCTGTTTTTT	-	TRBV5-1	TRBJ2-2	few